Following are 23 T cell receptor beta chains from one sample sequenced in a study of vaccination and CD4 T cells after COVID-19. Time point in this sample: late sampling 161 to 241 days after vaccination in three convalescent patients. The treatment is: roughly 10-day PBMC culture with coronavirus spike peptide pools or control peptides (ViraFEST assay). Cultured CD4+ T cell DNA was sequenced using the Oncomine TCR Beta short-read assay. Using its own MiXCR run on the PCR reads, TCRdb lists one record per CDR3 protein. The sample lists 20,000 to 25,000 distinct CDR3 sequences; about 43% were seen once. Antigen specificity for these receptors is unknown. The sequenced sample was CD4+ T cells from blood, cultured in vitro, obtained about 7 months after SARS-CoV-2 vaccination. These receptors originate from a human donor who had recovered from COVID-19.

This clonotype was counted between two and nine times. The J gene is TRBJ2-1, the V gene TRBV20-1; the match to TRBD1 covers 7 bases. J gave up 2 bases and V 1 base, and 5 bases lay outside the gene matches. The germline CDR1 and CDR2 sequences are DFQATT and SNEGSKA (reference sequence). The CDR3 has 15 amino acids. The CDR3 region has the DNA TGCAGTGCTAGAGCCCCGGGACAGCCCTACAATGAGCAGTTCTTC. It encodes CSARAPGQPYNEQFF.

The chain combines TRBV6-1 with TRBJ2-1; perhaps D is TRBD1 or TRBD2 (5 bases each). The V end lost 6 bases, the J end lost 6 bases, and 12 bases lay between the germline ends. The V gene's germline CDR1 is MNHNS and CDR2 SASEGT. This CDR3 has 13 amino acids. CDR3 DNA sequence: TGTGCCAGCAGGAGGGGCTGGTCCAATGAGCAGTTCTTC. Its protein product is CASRRGWSNEQFF.

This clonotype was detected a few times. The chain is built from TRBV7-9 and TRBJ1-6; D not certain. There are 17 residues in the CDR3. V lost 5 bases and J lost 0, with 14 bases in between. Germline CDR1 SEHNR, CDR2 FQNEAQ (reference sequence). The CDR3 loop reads CASSRELGSSYNSPLHF. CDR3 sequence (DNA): TGTGCCAGCAGCCGCGAACTCGGGAGCTCCTATAATTCACCCCTCCACTTT.

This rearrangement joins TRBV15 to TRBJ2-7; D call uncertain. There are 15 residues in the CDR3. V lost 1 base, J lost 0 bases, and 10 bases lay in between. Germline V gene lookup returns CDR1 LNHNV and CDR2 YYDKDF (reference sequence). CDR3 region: CATSRVPSSSYEQYF. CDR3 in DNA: TGTGCCACCAGCAGAGTACCATCGAGCTCCTACGAGCAGTACTTC.

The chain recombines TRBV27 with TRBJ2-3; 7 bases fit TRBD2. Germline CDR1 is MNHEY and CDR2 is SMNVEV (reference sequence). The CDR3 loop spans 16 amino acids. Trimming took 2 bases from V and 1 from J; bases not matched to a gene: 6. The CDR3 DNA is TGTGCCAGCAGTTTACTCCGGACTAGGCGCACAGATACGCAGTATTTT. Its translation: CASSLLRTRRTDTQYF.

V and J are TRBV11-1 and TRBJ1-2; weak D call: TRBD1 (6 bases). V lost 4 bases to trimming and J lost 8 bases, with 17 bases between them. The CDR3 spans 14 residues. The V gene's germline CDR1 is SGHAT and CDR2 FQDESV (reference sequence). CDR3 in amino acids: CASSSTRTEGGYTF. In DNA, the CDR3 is TGTGCCAGCAGCTCCACCCGGACAGAGGGAGGCTACACCTTC.

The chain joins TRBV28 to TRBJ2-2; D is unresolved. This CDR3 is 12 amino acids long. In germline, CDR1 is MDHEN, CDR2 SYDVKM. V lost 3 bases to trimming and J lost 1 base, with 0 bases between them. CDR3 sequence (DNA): TGTGCCAGCAGTTTGAACACCGGGGAGCTGTTTTTT. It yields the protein CASSLNTGELFF.

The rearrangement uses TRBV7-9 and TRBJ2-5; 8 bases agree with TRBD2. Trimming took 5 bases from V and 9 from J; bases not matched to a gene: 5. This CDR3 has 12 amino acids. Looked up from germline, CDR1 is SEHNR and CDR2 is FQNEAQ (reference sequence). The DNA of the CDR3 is TGTGCCAGCAGCACCGGGGGGGAGGCCCAGTACTTC. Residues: CASSTGGEAQYF.

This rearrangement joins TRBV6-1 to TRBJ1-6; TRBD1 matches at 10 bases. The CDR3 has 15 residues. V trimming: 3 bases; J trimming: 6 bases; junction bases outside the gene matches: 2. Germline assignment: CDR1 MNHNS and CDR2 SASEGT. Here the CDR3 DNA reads TGTGCCAGCAGTGAGGGACAGGGGTTTAATTCACCCCTCCACTTT. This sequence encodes CASSEGQGFNSPLHF.

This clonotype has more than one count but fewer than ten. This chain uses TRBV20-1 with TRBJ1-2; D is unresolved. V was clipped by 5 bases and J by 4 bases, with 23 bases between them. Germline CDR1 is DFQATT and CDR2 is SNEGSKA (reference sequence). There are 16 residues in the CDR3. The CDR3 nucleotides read TGCAGTGCTCCGGGAGGAGGGAGCAAGGGAGTCTATGGCTACACCTTC. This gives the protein CSAPGGGSKGVYGYTF.

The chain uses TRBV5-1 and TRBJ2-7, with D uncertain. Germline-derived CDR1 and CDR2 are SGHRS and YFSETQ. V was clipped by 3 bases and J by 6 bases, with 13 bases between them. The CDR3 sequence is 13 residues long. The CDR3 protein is CASSSTSLSEQYF. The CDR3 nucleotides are TGCGCCAGCAGCTCGACGAGCCTCTCCGAGCAGTACTTC. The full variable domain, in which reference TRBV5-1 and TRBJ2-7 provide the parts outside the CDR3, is KAGVTQTPRYLIKTRGQQVTLSCSPISGHRSVSWYQQTPGQGLQFLFEYFSETQRNKGNFPGRFSGRQFSNSRSEMNVSTLELGDSALYLCASSSTSLSEQYFGPGTRLTVT.

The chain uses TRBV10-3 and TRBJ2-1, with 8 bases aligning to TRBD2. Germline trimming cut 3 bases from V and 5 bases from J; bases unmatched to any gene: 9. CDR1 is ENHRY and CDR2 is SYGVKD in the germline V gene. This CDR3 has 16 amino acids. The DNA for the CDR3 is TGTGCCATCAGTGACCGACGAGCGGGAGCAAACAATGAGCAGTTCTTC. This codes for CAISDRRAGANNEQFF.

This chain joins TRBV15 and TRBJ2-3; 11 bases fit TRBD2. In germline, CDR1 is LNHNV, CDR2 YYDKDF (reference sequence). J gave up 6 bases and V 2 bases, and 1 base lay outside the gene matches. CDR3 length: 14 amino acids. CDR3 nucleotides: TGTGCCACCAGCAGACTAGCGGGAGGTGATACGCAGTATTTT. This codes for CATSRLAGGDTQYF.

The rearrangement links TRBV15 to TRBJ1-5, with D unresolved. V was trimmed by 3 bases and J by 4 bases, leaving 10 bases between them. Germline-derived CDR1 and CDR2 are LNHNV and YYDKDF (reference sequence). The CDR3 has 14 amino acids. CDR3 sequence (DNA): TGTGCCACCAGCAGTTTTGGGCCGAATCAGCCCCAGCATTTT. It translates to CATSSFGPNQPQHF.

The CDR3 nucleotides are TGCAGTGCTAGAGCAGACGGGTACAATGAGCAGTTCTTC. Residues: CSARADGYNEQFF. The chain employs TRBV20-1 and TRBJ2-1; D is undetermined. The germline V gene encodes CDR1 DFQATT and CDR2 SNEGSKA (reference sequence). V dropped 1 base and J dropped 4 bases, with 8 bases sitting between them. This CDR3 is built from 13 residues.

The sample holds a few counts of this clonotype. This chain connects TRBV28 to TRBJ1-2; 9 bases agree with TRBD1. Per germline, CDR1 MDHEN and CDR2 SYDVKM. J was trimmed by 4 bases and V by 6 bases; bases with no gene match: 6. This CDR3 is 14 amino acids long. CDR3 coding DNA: TGTGCCAGCAGGCAACAGGGGGCGACCTATGGCTACACCTTC. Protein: CASRQQGATYGYTF.

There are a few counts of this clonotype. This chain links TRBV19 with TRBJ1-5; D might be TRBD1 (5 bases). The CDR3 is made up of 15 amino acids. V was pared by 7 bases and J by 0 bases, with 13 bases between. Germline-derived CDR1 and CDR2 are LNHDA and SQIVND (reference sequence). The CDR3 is CASIGRGNSNQPQHF. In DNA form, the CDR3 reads TGTGCCAGTATTGGTAGGGGAAATAGCAATCAGCCCCAGCATTTT.

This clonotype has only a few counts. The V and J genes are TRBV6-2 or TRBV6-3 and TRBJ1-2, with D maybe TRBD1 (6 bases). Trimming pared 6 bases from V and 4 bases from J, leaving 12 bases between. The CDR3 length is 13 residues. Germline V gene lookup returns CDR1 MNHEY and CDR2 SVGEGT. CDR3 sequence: CASSQQGTYGYTF. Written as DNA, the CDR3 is TGTGCCAGCAGCCAACAGGGAACCTATGGCTACACCTTC.

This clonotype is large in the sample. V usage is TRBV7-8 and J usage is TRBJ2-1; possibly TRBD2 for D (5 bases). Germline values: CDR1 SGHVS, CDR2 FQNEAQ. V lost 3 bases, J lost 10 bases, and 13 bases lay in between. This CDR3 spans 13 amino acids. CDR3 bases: TGTGCCAGCAGCTTTGCCCGAGCGGTCGAGCAGTTCTTC. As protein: CASSFARAVEQFF.

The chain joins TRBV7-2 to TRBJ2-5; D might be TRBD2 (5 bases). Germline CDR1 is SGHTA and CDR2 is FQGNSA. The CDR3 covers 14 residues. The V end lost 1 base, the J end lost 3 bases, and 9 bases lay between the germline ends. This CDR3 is CASSLGRAEETQYF. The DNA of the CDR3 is TGTGCCAGCAGCTTAGGGCGGGCAGAAGAGACCCAGTACTTC.

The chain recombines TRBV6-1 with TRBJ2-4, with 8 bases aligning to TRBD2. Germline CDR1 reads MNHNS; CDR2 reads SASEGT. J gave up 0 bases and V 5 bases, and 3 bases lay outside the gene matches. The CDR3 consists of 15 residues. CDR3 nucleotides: TGTGCCAGCAGTACGGGGGGGCTAGCCAAAAACATTCAGTACTTC. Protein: CASSTGGLAKNIQYF.

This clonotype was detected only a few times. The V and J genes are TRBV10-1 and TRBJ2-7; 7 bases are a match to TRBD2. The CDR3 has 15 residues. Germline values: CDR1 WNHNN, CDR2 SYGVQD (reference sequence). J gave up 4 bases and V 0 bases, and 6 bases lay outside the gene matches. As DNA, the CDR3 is TGCGCCAGCAGTGAGTCGTCTAGCGGCATTTACGAGCAGTACTTC. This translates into CASSESSSGIYEQYF.

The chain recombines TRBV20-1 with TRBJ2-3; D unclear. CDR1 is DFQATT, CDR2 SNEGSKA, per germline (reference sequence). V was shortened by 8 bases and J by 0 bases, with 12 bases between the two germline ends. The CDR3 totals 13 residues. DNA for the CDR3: TGCAGTTCCAAGATATTTAGCACAGATACGCAGTATTTT. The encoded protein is CSSKIFSTDTQYF.